This TCR beta chain is from a study of cytomegalovirus exposure and HLA in healthy donors (dated by TCRdb to about 2017). Concerning the study at large: In an earlier analysis of fewer than 750 of the donors, 276 Gb of sequence data and roughly 100 million unique TCR beta sequences from about 190 million T cells were reported. Approximately 330 gigabases of sequencing data and around 80 million unique TCR sequences made up an early release that covered several hundred HLA-typed donors. The genetic ancestry cluster associated with self-reported Caucasian donors included approximately 85% of the 300 to 400 genotyped donors. The study aimed to test whether cataloging public T cell receptors could reveal signatures of past pathogen exposure. The T cell repertoires of roughly 660 subjects were profiled by immunosequencing and related to cytomegalovirus serostatus. Along with the roughly 670-subject first cohort, a separate validation cohort of over 90 different subjects was used. To predict cytomegalovirus infection status, the study combined high-throughput TCR immunosequencing, statistical association of individual TCRs with disease status, and machine learning. To study patterns of TCR occurrence, a later analysis re-analyzed previously published TCR beta repertoires from around 700 donors and added high-resolution HLA genotyping. The later analysis used no new phenotypic data to find candidate immune exposures, relying instead on TCR beta sequences and their occurrence across donors. In an earlier analysis of more than 550 of the donors, high-throughput TCR beta sequencing was used to judge whether each TCR beta V gene segment behaved as functional or pseudogenic. Donor age, sex, ethnicity and CMV serostatus were collected together with the repertoire data. Genome-wide SNP genotypes for about 60% of the roughly 670 donors were used in a later genetic analysis, which treated that subset as a discovery cohort. All discovery cohort repertoires had been generated on a single sequencing platform. Both class I and class II loci were covered by HLA typing, at four-digit resolution. Typing coverage differed by locus: A, B, C, DRB1 and DQB1 were typed in about 629-640 donors, DQA1 in around 500, DPA1 in over 600, and DPB1 in 450 to 490. Several DR-DQ haplotypes were handled as single units for association and clustering, since linkage in the cohort was strong. On average, roughly 200,000 unique TCR beta nucleotide sequences were sequenced per donor among some 430 genotyped donors of the cohort, with about 17% of those sequences being non-productive.

The paper as a whole reports these results and caveats: A further reported finding was that TCR beta sequences accurately predicted the HLA-A and HLA-B alleles for most subjects in the first cohort. Strong co-occurrence of HLA alleles, especially DR and DQ, made assigning TCR associations to individual alleles difficult. In both the original and validation cohorts, the classifier was reported to diagnose cytomegalovirus status with high specificity and sensitivity. A group of highly shared sequence variants was considered likely to be a technical artifact of the sequencing pipeline. An earlier analysis of approximately 530 of the donors showed that most TCR beta V segments appeared in productive rearrangements either about 87% or about 30% of the time, which broadly matched IMGT annotations. A later analysis associated approximately 17,000 TCR beta sequences with specific HLA alleles at a false discovery rate of 0.05. Presence/absence analyses assumed roughly uniform sequencing depth across donors, an assumption that may not hold. Linkage disequilibrium might explain the correlated functional status among segregating V segments, but an unknown experimental factor could not be excluded. A later analysis found that TCR association rates varied across HLA loci, with DRB1 alleles showing the most associated TCRs and HLA-C alleles the fewest. A later analysis found that HLA-associated TCR beta chains were more clonally expanded and had lower generation probabilities than equally common non-associated chains. A total of fewer than 200 TCR beta chains were listed by the study as associated with cytomegalovirus. Most TCR sequences were observed very rarely across donors, whereas some public TCRs were present in many individuals. CMV serostatus was the only immune exposure information available for the cohort. V-gene and J-gene trimming of TCR beta chains was associated with a missense DCLRE1C variant in a later genetic analysis, and the association was replicated in an independent cohort. The earlier analysis of about 600 of the donors excluded 15 to 20 rarely observed V segments, including chromosome 9 orphons, because counts were too low. A few of the identified cytomegalovirus-associated TCR beta chains were confirmed in vitro to be specific for cytomegalovirus antigens. Some IMGT-functional V segments, including TRBV6-2 and TRBV6-3, could not be distinguished by the 87-base-pair reads and were therefore excluded. Because HLA typing was unavailable for some donors at each locus, only the typed subset was used in association tests. In a later analysis, several top co-occurrence clusters were reported to appear linked to parvovirus B19, influenza, CMV and Epstein-Barr virus. According to a later analysis, most CMV-associated TCR beta chains appeared to be HLA-restricted, and the HLA associations seemed to be driven largely by CMV exposure. The cohort was sequenced for TCR beta chains only, and without alpha or paired-chain data the features that could be detected were limited. Compared with the roughly 600-donor mean, donors in an Asian-associated ancestry cluster had fewer N-insertions in productive TCRs, according to a later genetic analysis. It was suggested by the authors that the approach could potentially be generalized to other disease states and immunological phenotypes.

As regards this clone: What antigen it recognizes has not been identified. Base-call qualities are not available, and no considerably larger clone is one nucleotide away.

Library creation used the immunoSEQ multiplex PCR assay. For the multiplex PCR, a mixture combining 60 forward primers for TCR Vbeta segments and 13 reverse primers for TCR Jbeta segments was used. A multiplex PCR assay on genomic DNA amplified the CDR3 region of rearranged TCR beta genes. On the Illumina HiSeq System, the amplified TCR beta libraries were sequenced as 87-base-pair reads. From the authors' description of their analysis: A later analysis tallied 80 million to 95 million unique TCR beta chains across the 660 or so repertoires, and about 10 million of those chains were shared by two or more donors. To remove PCR and sequencing errors, raw reads were error-corrected and collapsed into unique sequences using a nearest-neighbor algorithm that merged closely related sequences. Alignment of CDR3 sequences to IMGT reference sequences was used to assign V, D and J gene segments. For a sequence to be retained, a match of at least six nucleotides was required to both a V gene segment and a J gene segment. Rearrangements were called productive when the CDR3 lacked stop codons and stayed in frame with V and J; all others were non-productive. CDR3 was defined by IMGT convention, running from the second conserved V-encoded cysteine to the conserved J-encoded phenylalanine. The earlier analysis of 587 of the donors excluded sequences that lacked an unambiguous match to a single V gene segment. In an earlier analysis of several hundred of the donors, V segments were called functional above 56.7% productive rearrangements and were called segregating when the between-donor standard deviation exceeded 5%. A statistical classification framework was developed to diagnose cytomegalovirus status using the catalog of TCR beta chain sequences. In a later analysis, V and J genes were assigned by comparing TCR nucleotide sequences against IMGT/GENE-DB human TR gene sequences. Using the TCRdist pipeline, a later analysis assigned CDR3 sequences along with most-parsimonious VDJ recombination scenarios. In a later analysis, each TCR beta chain was defined by its CDR3 amino acid sequence together with its V-gene family, and reads lacking a unique V-gene family were excluded. As a way to deal with suspected cross-contamination and a sequencing artifact, a later analysis dropped 500 to 700 nucleotide sequences that were highly shared and had low generation probability. For each public chain, a later analysis derived a clonal expansion index from normalized ranks of inferred template counts within each repertoire. In a later analysis, generation probabilities were computed using a VDJ recombination model fitted to out-of-frame rearrangements, and the results were checked against IGoR. In a later analysis, hypergeometric tests were used to score TCR-TCR, TCR-HLA and TCR-CMV co-occurrence, with a repertoire-size bias correction applied to TCR pairs. In a later analysis, false discovery rates were estimated by permuting HLA or CMV assignments 20 times. In a later analysis, co-occurring TCRs were grouped with DBSCAN, and TCRdist sequence similarity was added when clustering was performed within HLA-allele-positive subsets. For co-occurrence clustering, repertoires with fewer than 30,000 or more than 120,000 public chains were excluded, along with a handful of repertoires with anomalous nucleotide sharing. This is the immuneACCESS table as TCRdb keeps it, with only in-frame sequences that have V and J called. A part of the clones is gone; compared with another copy, unresolved V genes explain less than half, and the rest is unexplained. The DNA gave D and trimming, while V, J and clone size come from that table. Counted in this sample were about 78,000 clones; around 80% of them appeared once. The ten largest clones represent approximately 29% of the sample.

In total, just over 650 healthy bone marrow donors made up the cohort. At the time of sampling, all cohort members were nominally healthy, though unrecorded immune exposures were likely present. The donor tested CMV seropositive and was one of the 289 seropositive cohort members. A peripheral blood sample was collected from each donor, and TCR beta sequencing was performed on peripheral blood mononuclear cells. Genomic DNA was extracted from the blood cell samples with the Qiagen DNeasy Blood Extraction Kit. The germline V gene (reference sequence) specifies GTSNPN as CDR1 and SVGIG as CDR2. V is cut by 3 bases and J by 6 bases, and the space between the germline ends is 14 bases. The CDR3 spans 14 residues, from the cysteine through the phenylalanine. Only the CDR3 DNA is retained, 42 bases long and in frame from the first base.

The source material was PBMCs. The receptor was derived from a man between 45 and 60 years old in good health and CMV-seropositive. This chain joins TRBV30 to TRBJ2-2; matching of 5 bases hints at TRBD2 as the D gene. The nucleotide sequence is TGTGCCTGGAGCCCAGGTCGAGGGCCCGGGGAGCTGTTTTTT. The translation is CAWSPGRGPGELFF.